The entry that follows covers one T cell receptor beta chain sequence. This clone was counted once. What antigen it recognizes has not been identified. No much larger clonotype is one base removed from it; base qualities were not supplied. The library was generated by the immunoSEQ multiplex PCR assay. A mixture of 60 forward primers for TCR Vbeta segments and 13 reverse primers for TCR Jbeta segments was used in the multiplex PCR. Amplification of the CDR3 region of rearranged TCR beta genes was performed with a multiplex PCR assay on genomic DNA. The amplified TCR beta libraries were sequenced on the Illumina HiSeq System as 87-base-pair reads. The study's own analysis went as follows. A later analysis counted about 82 million unique TCR beta chains across the 666 repertoires, and 9.5 million to 11 million of these chains were shared by at least two donors. To remove PCR and sequencing errors, raw reads were error-corrected and collapsed into unique sequences using a nearest-neighbor algorithm that merged closely related sequences. To assign V, D and J gene segments, CDR3 sequences were aligned to IMGT reference sequences. For a sequence to be retained, at least a six-nucleotide match to both a V gene segment and a J gene segment was required. A rearrangement was called productive if the CDR3 had no stop codons and remained in frame with V and J, and every other rearrangement was called non-productive. CDR3 was defined by IMGT convention, running from the second conserved V-encoded cysteine to the conserved J-encoded phenylalanine. The earlier analysis of some 550 of the donors excluded any sequence lacking an unambiguous match to a single V gene segment. In an earlier analysis of more than 500 of the donors, a V segment was called functional when productive rearrangements were above 56.7%, and segregating when the standard deviation between donors exceeded 5%. A statistical classification framework was built to diagnose cytomegalovirus status from the catalog of TCR beta chain sequences. A later analysis assigned V and J genes by comparing TCR nucleotide sequences with IMGT/GENE-DB human TR gene sequences. Using the TCRdist pipeline, a later analysis assigned CDR3 sequences along with most-parsimonious VDJ recombination scenarios. A later analysis defined each TCR beta chain by its CDR3 amino acid sequence plus V-gene family, and excluded reads lacking a unique V-gene family. In a later analysis, several hundred highly shared, low-generation-probability nucleotide sequences were removed to address suspected cross-contamination and a sequencing artifact. A later analysis calculated a clonal expansion index for each public chain from normalized within-repertoire ranks of inferred template counts. Generation probabilities in a later analysis came from a VDJ recombination model fitted to out-of-frame rearrangements, and those results were checked against IGoR. Hypergeometric tests were used in a later analysis to score TCR-TCR, TCR-HLA and TCR-CMV co-occurrence, with a repertoire-size bias correction applied to the TCR pairs. False discovery rates were estimated in a later analysis by permuting HLA or CMV assignments 20 times. In a later analysis, co-occurring TCRs were grouped using DBSCAN, with TCRdist sequence similarity added in when clustering inside HLA-allele-positive subsets. Co-occurrence clustering excluded repertoires with fewer than 30,000 or more than 120,000 public chains, plus five with anomalous nucleotide sharing. TCRdb re-hosts the immuneACCESS table, in-frame sequences only. Its copies lack some clones; in the studies checked, an unresolved V gene accounts for under half of them, and the cause for the rest is not known. For V, J and clone size, that table is used; D and trimming come from the DNA. Within this sample are about 160,000 clones, with roughly 80% of them counted one time only. In total, the top ten clones hold around 1.5% of the sample.

Per the germline V gene, SGHVS is the CDR1 and FQNEAQ is the CDR2. The CDR3 starts with the cysteine, ends with the phenylalanine, and has 11 residues. The only DNA kept is the CDR3, 33 bases in frame from the first base. V lost 7 bases and J lost 4 bases; the stretch between them is 5 bases long. The cohort was made up of several hundred healthy bone marrow donors. All cohort members were sampled while nominally healthy, although unrecorded immune exposures were likely present. The donor was CMV seronegative and was included in the group of under 450 seronegative cohort members. Each donor provided a peripheral blood sample, and peripheral blood mononuclear cells were used for TCR beta sequencing. The Qiagen DNeasy Blood Extraction Kit was used to extract genomic DNA from the blood cell samples. These data come from a study of cytomegalovirus exposure and HLA in healthy donors (TCRdb year 2017). As for the study more broadly: An earlier analysis of 587 of the donors reported approximately 260 Gb of sequence data and 117 million unique TCR beta sequences obtained from about 180 million T cells. Typing coverage differed by locus: A, B, C, DRB1 and DQB1 were typed in about 629-640 donors, DQA1 in roughly 500, DPA1 in approximately 600, and DPB1 in around 440. Roughly 5 DR-DQ haplotypes were handled as single units for association and clustering because linkage in the cohort was strong. The genetic ancestry cluster associated with self-reported Caucasian donors included roughly 84% of the roughly 390 genotyped donors. Besides the first cohort of about 730 subjects, a separate validation cohort made up of 120 or so different subjects was used. An earlier analysis of 587 of the donors used high-throughput TCR beta sequencing to judge whether each TCR beta V gene segment behaved as functional or pseudogenic. To predict cytomegalovirus infection status, the study brought together high-throughput TCR immunosequencing, statistical association of individual TCRs with disease status, and machine learning. Genome-wide SNP genotypes for about 65% of the roughly 700 donors were used in a later genetic analysis, which treated that subset as a discovery cohort. A later analysis re-analyzed previously published TCR beta repertoires from approximately 700 donors and added high-resolution HLA genotyping to study TCR occurrence patterns. Every repertoire in the discovery cohort had been generated on one and the same sequencing platform. Class I and class II HLA loci were covered by the typing at four-digit resolution. Across some 400 genotyped donors of the cohort, an average of approximately 240,000 unique TCR beta nucleotide sequences per donor were sequenced, and roughly a sixth of those sequences were non-productive. The study aimed to test whether cataloging public T cell receptors could reveal signatures of past pathogen exposure. An early release that covered several hundred HLA-typed donors contained 250 to 350 gigabases of sequencing data and 65 million to 100 million unique TCR sequences. The study used immunosequencing to profile the T cell repertoires of approximately 690 subjects and linked those repertoires to cytomegalovirus serostatus. Donor age, sex, ethnicity and CMV serostatus were compiled together with the repertoire data. Rather than using new phenotypic data, the later analysis identified candidate immune exposures from TCR beta sequences and from how often those sequences occurred across donors.

Results the study describes overall, beyond this receptor: A cluster of highly shared sequence variants was judged likely to be a technical artifact of the sequencing pipeline. In a later analysis, some 17,000 TCR beta sequences were associated with specific HLA alleles at a false discovery rate of 0.05. A later analysis reported that several top co-occurrence clusters appeared linked to parvovirus B19, influenza, CMV and Epstein-Barr virus. Most TCR sequences were observed very rarely across donors, whereas some public TCRs were present in many individuals. Sequencing depth was assumed to be roughly uniform across donors in the presence/absence analyses, though that assumption may not hold. In a later analysis, the rate of TCR association differed among HLA loci, with DRB1 alleles having the most associated TCRs and HLA-C alleles having the fewest. A further reported finding was that TCR beta sequences accurately predicted the HLA-A and HLA-B alleles for most subjects in the first cohort. Correlated functional status among segregating V segments might be attributable to linkage disequilibrium, but an unknown experimental factor could not be ruled out. V-gene and J-gene trimming of TCR beta chains was associated with a missense DCLRE1C variant in a later genetic analysis, and the association was replicated in an independent cohort. Compared with the roughly 670-donor mean, donors in an Asian-associated ancestry cluster had fewer N-insertions in productive TCRs, according to a later genetic analysis. In a later analysis, most CMV-associated TCR beta chains were found to appear HLA-restricted, with HLA associations seemingly driven largely by CMV exposure. In the study, approximately 160 TCR beta chains were listed as associated with cytomegalovirus. For the cohort, immune exposure information was limited to CMV serostatus. Because HLA typing was missing for some donors at each locus, association tests included only the typed subset. In a later analysis, HLA-associated TCR beta chains were found to be more clonally expanded and to have lower generation probabilities than equally common non-associated chains. Because the 87-base-pair reads could not distinguish some IMGT-functional V segments, including TRBV6-2 and TRBV6-3, those segments were excluded. In an earlier analysis of approximately 600 of the donors, most TCR beta V segments were observed in productive rearrangements about 87% or about 30% of the time, broadly matching IMGT annotations. The cohort was sequenced for TCR beta chains only, and without alpha or paired-chain data the features that could be detected were limited. The classifier was reported to diagnose cytomegalovirus status with high specificity and sensitivity in both the original cohort and the validation cohort. The authors suggested that the approach could potentially be generalized to other disease states and immunological phenotypes. Three of the identified cytomegalovirus-associated TCR beta chains were confirmed in vitro to be specific for cytomegalovirus antigens. When HLA alleles, especially DR and DQ, strongly co-occurred, TCR associations were difficult to assign to individual alleles. Roughly 15 rarely observed V segments, including chromosome 9 orphons, were excluded from the earlier analysis of several hundred of the donors because counts were too low.

This receptor chain uses TRBV7-8 and TRBJ1-3, with the D gene too uncertain to name. This clonotype originated in a woman between 25 and 40 years old in good health and CMV-seronegative. Material for sequencing was PBMCs. Read as DNA, the sequence is TGTGCCAGCACCCAGGGAAACACCATATATTTT. Translated, it reads CASTQGNTIYF.